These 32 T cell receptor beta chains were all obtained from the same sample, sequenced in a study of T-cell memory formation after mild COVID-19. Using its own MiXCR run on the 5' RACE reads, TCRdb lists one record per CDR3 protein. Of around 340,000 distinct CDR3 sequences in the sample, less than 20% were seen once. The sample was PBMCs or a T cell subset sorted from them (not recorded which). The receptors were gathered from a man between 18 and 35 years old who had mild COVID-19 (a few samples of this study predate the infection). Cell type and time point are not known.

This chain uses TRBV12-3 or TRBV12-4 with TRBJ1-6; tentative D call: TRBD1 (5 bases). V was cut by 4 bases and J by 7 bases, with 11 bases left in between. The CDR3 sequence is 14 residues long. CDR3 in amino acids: CASSSGVRNSPLHF. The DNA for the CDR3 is TGTGCCAGCAGTTCGGGGGTGCGGAATTCACCCCTCCACTTT.

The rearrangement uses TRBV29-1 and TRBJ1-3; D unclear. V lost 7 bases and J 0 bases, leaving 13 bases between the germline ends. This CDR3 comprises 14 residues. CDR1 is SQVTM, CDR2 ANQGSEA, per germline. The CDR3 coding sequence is TGCAGCGCAAGCGAGGTTTCCTCTGGAAACACCATATATTTT. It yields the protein CSASEVSSGNTIYF.

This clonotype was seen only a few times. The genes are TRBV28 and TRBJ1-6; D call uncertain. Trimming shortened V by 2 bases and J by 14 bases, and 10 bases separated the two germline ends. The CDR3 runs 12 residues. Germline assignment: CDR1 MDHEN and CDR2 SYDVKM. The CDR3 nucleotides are TGTGCCAGCAGTTTAACCCTCTCTACCCTCCACTTT. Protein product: CASSLTLSTLHF.

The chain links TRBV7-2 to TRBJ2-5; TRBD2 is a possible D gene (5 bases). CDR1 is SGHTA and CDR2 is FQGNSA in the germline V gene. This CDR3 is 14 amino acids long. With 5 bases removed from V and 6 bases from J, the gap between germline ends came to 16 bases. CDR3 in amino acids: CASSHDRSGKTQYF. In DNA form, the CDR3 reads TGTGCCAGCAGCCACGACCGGTCGGGAAAGACCCAGTACTTC. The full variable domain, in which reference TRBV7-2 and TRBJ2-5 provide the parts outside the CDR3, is GAGVSQSPSNKVTEKGKDVELRCDPISGHTALYWYRQSLGQGLEFLIYFQGNSAPDKSGLPSDRFSAERTGGSVSTLTIQRTQQEDSAVYLCASSHDRSGKTQYFGPGTRLLVL.

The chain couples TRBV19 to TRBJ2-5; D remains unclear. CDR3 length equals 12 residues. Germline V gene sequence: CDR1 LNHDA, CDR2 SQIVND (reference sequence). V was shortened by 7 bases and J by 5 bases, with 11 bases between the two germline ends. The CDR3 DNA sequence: TGTGCCAGTAATGACATAGGGGAGACCCAGTACTTC. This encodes CASNDIGETQYF.

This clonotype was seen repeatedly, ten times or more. The CDR3 sequence is CASSEPGSSYEQYF. Written as DNA, the CDR3 is TGTGCCAGCAGTGAACCCGGGTCCTCCTACGAGCAGTACTTC. The chain couples TRBV6-2 or TRBV6-3 to TRBJ2-7; no firm D call. The V and J ends lost 5 bases and 0 bases respectively, with 11 bases between them. The germline V gene has CDR1 MNHEY and CDR2 SVGEGT. CDR3 length: 14 residues.

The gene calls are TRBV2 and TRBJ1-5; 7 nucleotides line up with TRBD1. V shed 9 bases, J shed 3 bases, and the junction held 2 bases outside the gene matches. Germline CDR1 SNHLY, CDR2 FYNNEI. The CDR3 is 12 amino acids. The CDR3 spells CASGTVNQPQHF. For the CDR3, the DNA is TGTGCCAGTGGGACAGTCAATCAGCCCCAGCATTTT.

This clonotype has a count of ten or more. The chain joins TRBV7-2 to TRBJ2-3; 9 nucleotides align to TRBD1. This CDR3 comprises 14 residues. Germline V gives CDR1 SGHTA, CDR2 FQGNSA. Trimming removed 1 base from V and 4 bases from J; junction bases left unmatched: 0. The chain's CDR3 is CASSLGQGADTQYF. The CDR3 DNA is TGTGCCAGCAGCTTAGGACAGGGGGCAGATACGCAGTATTTT.

The CDR3: CASSLGAPLVDEQYV. In nucleotides, the CDR3 is TGTGCCAGCAGTTTAGGAGCCCCTCTGGTGGACGAGCAGTACGTC. The chain has TRBV28 and TRBJ2-7; D uncertain. The CDR3 consists of 15 residues. Germline-derived CDR1 and CDR2 are MDHEN and SYDVKM. Between the trimmed V and J ends, which lost 2 bases and 5 bases, there was a span of 16 bases.

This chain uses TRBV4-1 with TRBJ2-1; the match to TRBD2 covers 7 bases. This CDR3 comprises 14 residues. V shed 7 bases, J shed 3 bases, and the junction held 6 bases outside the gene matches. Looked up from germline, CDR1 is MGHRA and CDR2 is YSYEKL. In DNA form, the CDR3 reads TGCGCCAGCAAGAGCGGGGAGGACTACAATGAGCAGTTCTTC. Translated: CASKSGEDYNEQFF.

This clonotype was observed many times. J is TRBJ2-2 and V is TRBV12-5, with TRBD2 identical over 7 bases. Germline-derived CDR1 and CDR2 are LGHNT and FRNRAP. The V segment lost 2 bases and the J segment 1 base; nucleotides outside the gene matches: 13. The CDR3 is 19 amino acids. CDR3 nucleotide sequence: TGTGCTAGTGGTTTGTGTCAAGAATGTGGCGGGAGGAACACCGGGGAGCTGTTTTTT. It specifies CASGLCQECGGRNTGELFF.

The CDR3 nucleotides are TGTGCCAGCAGCGTCCGACAGGGGGCGACAGATACGCAGTATTTT. Its protein product is CASSVRQGATDTQYF. The J gene is TRBJ2-3, the V gene TRBV9, with 10 bases fitting TRBD1. The CDR3 consists of 15 residues. V gave up 2 bases and J gave up 3 bases; unmatched junction bases: 3. CDR1 is SGDLS, CDR2 YYNGEE, per germline. Based on the CDR3 plus reference TRBV9 and TRBJ2-3, the full variable domain is DSGVTQTPKHLITATGQRVTLRCSPRSGDLSVYWYQQSLDQGLQFLIQYYNGEERAKGNILERFSAQQFPDLHSELNLSSLELGDSALYFCASSVRQGATDTQYFGPGTRLTVL.

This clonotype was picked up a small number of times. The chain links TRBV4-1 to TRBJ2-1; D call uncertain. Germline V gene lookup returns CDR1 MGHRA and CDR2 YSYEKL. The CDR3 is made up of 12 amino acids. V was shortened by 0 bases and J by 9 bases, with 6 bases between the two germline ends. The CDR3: CASSQDWREQFF. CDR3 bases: TGCGCCAGCAGCCAAGATTGGCGTGAGCAGTTCTTC.

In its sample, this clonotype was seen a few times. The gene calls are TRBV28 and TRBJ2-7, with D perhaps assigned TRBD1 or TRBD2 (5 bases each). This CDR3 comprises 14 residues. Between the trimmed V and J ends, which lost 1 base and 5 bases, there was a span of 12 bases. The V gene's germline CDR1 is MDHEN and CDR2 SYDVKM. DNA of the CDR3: TGTGCCAGCAGTTTATTGAGGGGTATCCACGAGCAGTACGTC. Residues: CASSLLRGIHEQYV.

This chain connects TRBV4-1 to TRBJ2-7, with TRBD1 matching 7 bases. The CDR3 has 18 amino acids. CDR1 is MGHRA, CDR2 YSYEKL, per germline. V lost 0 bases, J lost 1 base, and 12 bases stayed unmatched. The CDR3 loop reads CASSQDRPGQSLSYEQYV. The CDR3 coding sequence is TGCGCCAGCAGCCAAGATAGACCGGGACAGTCCCTTTCCTACGAGCAGTACGTC.

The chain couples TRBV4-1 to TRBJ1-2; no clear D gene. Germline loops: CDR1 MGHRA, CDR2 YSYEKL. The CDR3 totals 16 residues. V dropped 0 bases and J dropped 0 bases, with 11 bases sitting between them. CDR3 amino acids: CASSQDLNEANYGYTF. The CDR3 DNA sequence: TGCGCCAGCAGCCAAGATTTAAACGAAGCTAACTATGGCTACACCTTC.

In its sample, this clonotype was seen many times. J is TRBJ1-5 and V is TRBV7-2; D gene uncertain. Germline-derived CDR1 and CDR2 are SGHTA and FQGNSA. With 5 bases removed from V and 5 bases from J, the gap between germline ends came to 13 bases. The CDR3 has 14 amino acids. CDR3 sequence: CASSLGSLHQPQHF. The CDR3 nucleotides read TGTGCCAGCAGCCTAGGGAGTTTACATCAGCCCCAGCATTTT. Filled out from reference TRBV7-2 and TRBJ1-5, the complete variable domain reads GAGVSQSPSNKVTEKGKDVELRCDPISGHTALYWYRQSLGQGLEFLIYFQGNSAPDKSGLPSDRFSAERTGGSVSTLTIQRTQQEDSAVYLCASSLGSLHQPQHFGDGTRLSIL.

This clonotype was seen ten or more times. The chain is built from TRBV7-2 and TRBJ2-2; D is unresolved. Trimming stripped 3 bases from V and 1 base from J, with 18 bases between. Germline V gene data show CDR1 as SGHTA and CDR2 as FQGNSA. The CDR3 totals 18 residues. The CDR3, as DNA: TGTGCCAGCAGCTTTGAAACCATCGTTACCCTGAACACCGGGGAGCTGTTTTTT. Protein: CASSFETIVTLNTGELFF.

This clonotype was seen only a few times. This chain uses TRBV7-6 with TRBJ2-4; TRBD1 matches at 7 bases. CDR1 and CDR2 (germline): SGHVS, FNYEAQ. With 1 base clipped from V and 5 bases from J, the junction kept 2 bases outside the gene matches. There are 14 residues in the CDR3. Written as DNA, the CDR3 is TGTGCCAGCAGCTTAGGACAGGGCCAAAACATTCAGTACTTC. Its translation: CASSLGQGQNIQYF.

In DNA form, the CDR3 reads TGCAGTGCAGACCAGGGGGCGACTGAAGCTTTCTTT. Translated: CSADQGATEAFF. V gene TRBV20-1 combines with J gene TRBJ1-1; 8 bases map to TRBD1. Germline CDR1 is DFQATT and CDR2 is SNEGSKA (reference sequence). The CDR3 length is 12 residues. The V gene end was trimmed by 6 bases and the J gene end by 5 bases; junction bases not matched to a gene: 5.

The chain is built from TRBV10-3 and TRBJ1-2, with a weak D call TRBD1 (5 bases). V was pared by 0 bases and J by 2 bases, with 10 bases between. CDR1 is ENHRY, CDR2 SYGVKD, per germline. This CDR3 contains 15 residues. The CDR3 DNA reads TGTGCCATCAGTGAGTCATGGGCAGGGAACTATGGCTACACCTTC. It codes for CAISESWAGNYGYTF.

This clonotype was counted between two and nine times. The CDR3 loop reads CASSPGATGQGEKLFF. CDR3 DNA: TGCGCCAGCAGCCCAGGGGCGACAGGGCAGGGGGAAAAACTGTTTTTT. The chain carries TRBV5-1 and TRBJ1-4, with TRBD1 matching over 7 bases. Trimming cost V 4 bases and J 8 bases; bases outside gene matches: 14. Germline CDR1 reads SGHRS; CDR2 reads YFSETQ. The CDR3 runs 16 residues.

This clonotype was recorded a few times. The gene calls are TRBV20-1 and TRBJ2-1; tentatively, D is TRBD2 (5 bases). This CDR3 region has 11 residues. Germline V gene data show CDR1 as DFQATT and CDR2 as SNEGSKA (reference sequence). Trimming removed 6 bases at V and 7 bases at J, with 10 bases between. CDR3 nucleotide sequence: TGCAGTGCCGAGGGTGGGAATGAGCAGTTCTTC. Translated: CSAEGGNEQFF.

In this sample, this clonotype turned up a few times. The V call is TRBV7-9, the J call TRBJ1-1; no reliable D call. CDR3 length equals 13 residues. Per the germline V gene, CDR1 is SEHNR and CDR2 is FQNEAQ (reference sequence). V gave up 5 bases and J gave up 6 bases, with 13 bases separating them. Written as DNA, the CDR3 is TGTGCCAGCAGCCCTCCGGTGGTTCCTGAAGCTTTCTTT. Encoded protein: CASSPPVVPEAFF.

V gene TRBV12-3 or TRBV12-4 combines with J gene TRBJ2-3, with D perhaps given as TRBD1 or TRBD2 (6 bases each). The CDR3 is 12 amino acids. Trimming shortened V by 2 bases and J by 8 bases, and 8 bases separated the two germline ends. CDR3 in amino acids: CASSLRGVTQYF. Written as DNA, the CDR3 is TGTGCCAGCAGTTTAAGGGGGGTTACGCAGTATTTT.

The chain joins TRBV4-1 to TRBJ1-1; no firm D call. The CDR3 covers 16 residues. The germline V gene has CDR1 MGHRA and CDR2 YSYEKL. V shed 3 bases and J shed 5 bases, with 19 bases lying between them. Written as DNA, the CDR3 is TGCGCCAGCAGCCACCTCTTAAGGGCGTATCAGACTGAAGCTTTCTTT. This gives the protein CASSHLLRAYQTEAFF.

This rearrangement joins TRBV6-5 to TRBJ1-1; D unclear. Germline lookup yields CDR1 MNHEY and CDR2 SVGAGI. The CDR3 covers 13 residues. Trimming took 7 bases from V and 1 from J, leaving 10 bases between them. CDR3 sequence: CASTKRGNTEAFF. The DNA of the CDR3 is TGTGCCAGCACCAAGCGGGGGAACACTGAAGCTTTCTTT.

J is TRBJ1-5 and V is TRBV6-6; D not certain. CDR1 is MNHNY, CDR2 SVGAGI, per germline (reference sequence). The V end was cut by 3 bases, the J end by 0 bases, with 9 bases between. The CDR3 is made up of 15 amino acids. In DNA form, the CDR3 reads TGTGCCAGCAGTTATTGGGTAGATAGCAATCAGCCCCAGCATTTT. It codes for CASSYWVDSNQPQHF.

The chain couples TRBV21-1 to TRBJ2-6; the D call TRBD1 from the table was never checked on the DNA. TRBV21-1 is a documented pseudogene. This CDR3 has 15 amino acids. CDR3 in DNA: TGTGCCAGCGCGAAACTGGGACAGGGGGTTAACGTCCTGACTTTC. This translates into CASAKLGQGVNVLTF.

CDR3: CASSPSEQHSGNTIYF. CDR3 DNA sequence: TGTGCCAGCTCACCCTCGGAGCAGCACTCTGGAAACACCATATATTTT. The chain combines TRBV18 with TRBJ1-3; D not certain. The CDR3 totals 16 residues. V was cut by 3 bases and J by 0 bases, with 12 bases left in between. From germline, CDR1 is KGHSH and CDR2 LQKENI. The variable domain in full, completed from reference TRBV18 and TRBJ1-3, reads NAGVMQNPRHLVRRRGQEARLRCSPMKGHSHVYWYRQLPEEGLKFMVYLQKENIIDESGMPKERFSAEFPKEGPSILRIQQVVRGDSAAYFCASSPSEQHSGNTIYFGEGSWLTVV.

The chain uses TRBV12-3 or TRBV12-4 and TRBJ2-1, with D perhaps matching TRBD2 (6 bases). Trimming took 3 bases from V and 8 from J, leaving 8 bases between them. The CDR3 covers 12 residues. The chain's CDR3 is CASSFGDYEQFF. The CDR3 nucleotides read TGTGCCAGCAGTTTCGGGGACTATGAGCAGTTCTTC.

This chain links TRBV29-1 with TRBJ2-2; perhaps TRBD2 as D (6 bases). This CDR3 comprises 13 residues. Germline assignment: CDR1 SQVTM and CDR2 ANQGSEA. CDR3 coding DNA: TGCAGTGTCATTGGGACTGTGGGCGGGGAGCTGTTTTTT. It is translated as CSVIGTVGGELFF.